This T cell receptor (beta chain) is from a study of blood T cell repertoires in COVID-19. CDR1 and CDR2 from the germline V gene are MNHEY and SVGEGT. V lost 2 bases to trimming and J lost 2 bases; unmatched junction nucleotides: 3. This CDR3 is 15 amino acids long. Only in-frame clones appear in the TCRdb table, and some are missing; sequencing was by immunoSEQ multiplex PCR. This table has roughly 200,000 clones, about 81% appearing once. The sequence was obtained from a woman aged 55-69 years with COVID-19, enrolled during active disease. The sequenced sample was peripheral blood. The gene calls are TRBV6-2 or TRBV6-3 and TRBJ2-3; 8 bases line up with TRBD1. Here the CDR3 DNA reads TGTGCCAGCAGTTACACGCAGGGGGCCACAGATACGCAGTATTTT. It specifies CASSYTQGATDTQYF.